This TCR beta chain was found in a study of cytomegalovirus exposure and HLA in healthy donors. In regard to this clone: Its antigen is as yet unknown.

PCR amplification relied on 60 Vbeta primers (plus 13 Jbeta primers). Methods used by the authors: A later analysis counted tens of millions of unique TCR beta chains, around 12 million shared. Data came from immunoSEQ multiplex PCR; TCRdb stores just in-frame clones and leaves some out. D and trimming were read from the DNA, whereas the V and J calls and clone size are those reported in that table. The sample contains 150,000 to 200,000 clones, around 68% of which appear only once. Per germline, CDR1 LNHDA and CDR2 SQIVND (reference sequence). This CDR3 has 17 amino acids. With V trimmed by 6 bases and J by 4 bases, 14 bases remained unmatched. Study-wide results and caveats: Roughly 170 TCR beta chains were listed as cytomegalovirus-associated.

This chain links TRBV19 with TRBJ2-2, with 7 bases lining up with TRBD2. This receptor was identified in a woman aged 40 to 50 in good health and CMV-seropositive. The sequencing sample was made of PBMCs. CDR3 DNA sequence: TGTGCCAGTAGGGGGGTCCGGAGCGGGAAGTTCACCGGGGAGCTGTTTTTT. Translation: CASRGVRSGKFTGELFF.